A selection of T cell receptor beta chains follows, all from one sample in a study of identical twins. TCRdb reanalysed the 5' RACE reads using MiXCR and keeps one entry per CDR3 protein. The sample shows 750,000 to 950,000 distinct CDR3 sequences, over 9% of them seen only once. These data were likewise used in another study, on yellow fever vaccine responses in identical twins.

Sequencing was carried out using PBMCs. These TCRs come from a woman in her late teens or twenties in good health. Both conserved end residues are part of each CDR3. The D gene is left open where the match is weak. Size is omitted from some rows. Given values are once, few, many or a class for expanded clones.

clone_size,j_call,d_call,v_call,cdr3_nt,cdr3_aa
-,TRBJ1-2,-,TRBV12-3/TRBV12-4,TGTGCCAGCAGTTTTACTCAACGGGCGGGCTACACCTTC,CASSFTQRAGYTF
-,TRBJ2-1,TRBD2,TRBV11-3,TGTGCCAGCAGCTCAGGATGGACTAGCGGTAATGAGCAGTTCTTC,CASSSGWTSGNEQFF
many,TRBJ2-2,-,TRBV4-2,TGTGCCAGCAGCCAAGATGTGTATAGCGCCGGGGAGCTGTTTTTT,CASSQDVYSAGELFF
-,TRBJ2-3,TRBD2,TRBV27,TGTGCCAGCAACCCCGGGGGGGCCCCTAGCACAGATACGCAGTATTTT,CASNPGGAPSTDTQYF
few,TRBJ2-1,TRBD2,TRBV11-1,TGTGCCAGCAGCTTAGGGGACCCGGGACTAGAGAGCTCCTACAATGAGCAGTTCTTC,CASSLGDPGLESSYNEQFF
few,TRBJ2-5,-,TRBV12-5,TGTGCTAGTGCCCCGGACAGAGAGACCCAGTACTTC,CASAPDRETQYF
few,TRBJ2-2,-,TRBV7-3,TGTGCCAGCAGCTTTATAAGCACCGGGGAGCTGTTTTTT,CASSFISTGELFF
many,TRBJ2-1,-,TRBV4-1,TGCGCCAGCAGCCCCCTGGACAAAGGTCTCGGCAATGAGCAGTTCTTC,CASSPLDKGLGNEQFF
few,TRBJ2-5,-,TRBV29-1,TGCAGCGTAGCTCCGACAGGAGGAGTGCAAGAGACCCAGTACTTC,CSVAPTGGVQETQYF
many,TRBJ2-7,TRBD1,TRBV5-5,TGTGCCAGCAGCAACGGACAGGCCTACGAGCAGTACTTC,CASSNGQAYEQYF
-,TRBJ2-1,-,TRBV20-1,TGCAGTGCTATGGGGCCTGCCGGGGACAATGAGCAGTTCTTC,CSAMGPAGDNEQFF
many,TRBJ2-1,-,TRBV12-3/TRBV12-4,TGTGCCAGCAGTTTAGTGGGAGTGGGCGGGAATGAGCAGTTCTTC,CASSLVGVGGNEQFF
few,TRBJ2-3,TRBD2,TRBV5-1,TGCGCCAGCAGCTTCGGGACTAGGGGGGGAGATACGCAGTATTTT,CASSFGTRGGDTQYF
few,TRBJ1-4,-,TRBV10-3,TGTGCCATCAGTGAGAGACAGACAACTAATGAAAAACTGTTTTTT,CAISERQTTNEKLFF
few,TRBJ2-7,-,TRBV20-1,TGCAGTGCTGGCTCTCTAGCGAACCCCTACGAGCAGTACTTC,CSAGSLANPYEQYF
few,TRBJ1-2,-,TRBV9,TGTGCCAGCAGCGTAGGTCCAGGGGCCTATGGCTACACCTTC,CASSVGPGAYGYTF
-,TRBJ1-1,TRBD1,TRBV24-1,TGTGCCACCAGGCCGACAGGGCCCTACACTGAAGCTTTCTTT,CATRPTGPYTEAFF
few,TRBJ2-1,TRBD2,TRBV29-1,TGCAGCGTTGAGAAGATACAAACCACACTAGCGGGGCACAATGAGCAGTTCTTC,CSVEKIQTTLAGHNEQFF
-,TRBJ2-1,-,TRBV27,TGTGCCAGCGCGCATAGGGCCGTAACCTACAATGAGCAGTTCTTC,CASAHRAVTYNEQFF
few,TRBJ1-2,-,TRBV5-1,TGCGCCAGCAGCCCGGGACCCTCGGGGGATGGCTACACCTTC,CASSPGPSGDGYTF
few,TRBJ2-2,-,TRBV14,TGTGCCAGCAGCCAAGATTGGAGCAGGGCCAGCACCGGGGAGCTGTTTTTT,CASSQDWSRASTGELFF
few,TRBJ2-2,TRBD2,TRBV12-3/TRBV12-4,TGTGCCAGCAGTTCCCGACTAGCGGAGCTCACGAACACCGGGGAGCTGTTTTTT,CASSSRLAELTNTGELFF
-,TRBJ2-7,TRBD2,TRBV20-1,TGCAGTGCTAGTGGCGGGACTACCTACGAGCAGTACTTC,CSASGGTTYEQYF
-,TRBJ2-1,TRBD2,TRBV7-3,TGTGCCAGCAGCCCATTGGGGCTAGCGGGAGATAATGAGCAGTTCTTC,CASSPLGLAGDNEQFF
few,TRBJ2-3,TRBD1,TRBV15,TGTGCCACCAGCAGGGTCGGGACAGCAAAGATTAGCACAGATACGCAGTATTTT,CATSRVGTAKISTDTQYF
few,TRBJ1-3,-,TRBV6-1,TGTGCCAGCAAAATATCCGGAACCGCTGGAAACACCATATATTTT,CASKISGTAGNTIYF
-,TRBJ2-2,TRBD2,TRBV6-5,TGTGCCAGCAGTTACTATCGCGGGGGGAACACCGGGGAGCTGTTTTTT,CASSYYRGGNTGELFF
few,TRBJ1-2,-,TRBV10-3,TGTGCCATCAGTGAGTCCGCAGGTTATGGCTACACCTTC,CAISESAGYGYTF
few,TRBJ2-1,TRBD2,TRBV6-2/TRBV6-3,TGTGCCAGCAGTTACTTCCTTCGACTAGCGGGGACGAGTAATGAGCAGTTCTTC,CASSYFLRLAGTSNEQFF
few,TRBJ2-5,TRBD2,TRBV7-9,TGTGCCACAGGCCGACTAGCGGGAGCCTGGCAAGAGACCCAGTACTTC,CATGRLAGAWQETQYF
-,TRBJ1-1,-,TRBV7-2,TGTGCCAGCAGCTTAGGTTCGGGGGGGGAAGCTGAAGCTTTCTTT,CASSLGSGGEAEAFF
-,TRBJ2-5,-,TRBV7-6,TGTGCCAGCAGCTTAGCATGGGGCCAAGAGACCCAGTACTTC,CASSLAWGQETQYF
few,TRBJ2-3,TRBD2,TRBV7-2,TGTGCCAGCACCAAGCAACCGGGGGGTACAGATACGCAGTATTTT,CASTKQPGGTDTQYF
-,TRBJ1-5,TRBD1,TRBV18,TGTGCCAGCGAGGCCACACAGGGGCAGCCCCAGCATTTT,CASEATQGQPQHF
-,TRBJ1-6,-,TRBV6-1,TGTGCCAGCACCATGGACTCTCCTTCAACTTCACCCCTCCACTTT,CASTMDSPSTSPLHF
few,TRBJ1-2,TRBD1,TRBV10-3,TGTGCCATCAGTGGCGGAGGGGGCGCCGATGGCTACACCTTC,CAISGGGGADGYTF